This is a list of T cell receptor beta chains from one sample in a study of OX40 agonist ivuxolimab in advanced cancers. Only in-frame clones appear in the TCRdb table, and some are missing; sequencing was by immunoSEQ multiplex PCR. The data hold 78,000 or so clones, with more than 75% observed a single time. The sequencing used CD4+ or CD8+ T cells sorted from blood, collected in a trial of the OX40 agonist ivuxolimab. Receptors originate from an adult with an advanced solid tumor such as melanoma, head and neck, liver or kidney cancer. Each CDR3 is given with its conserved first and last residue. A D gene is named only where the DNA matches it firmly. Clone size, where shown, is once, few, many, or a class for clones that have expanded.

D: -
J: TRBJ2-3
V: TRBV5-1
size: once
CDR3: CASSTGRSNTDTQYF
DNA: TGCGCCAGCAGCACGGGCCGATCCAATACAGATACGCAGTATTTT

D: -
J: TRBJ2-3
V: TRBV29-1
size: -
CDR3: CSVALADTQYF
DNA: TGCAGCGTGGCCCTAGCAGATACGCAGTATTTT

D: TRBD2
J: TRBJ2-1
V: TRBV5-4
size: -
CDR3: CASSLGFLAGAYNEQFF
DNA: TGTGCCAGCAGCTTGGGATTCCTAGCGGGAGCGTACAATGAGCAGTTCTTC

D: -
J: TRBJ2-5
V: TRBV5-4
size: -
CDR3: CASSLRGSETQYF
DNA: TGTGCCAGCAGCTTGAGGGGTTCGGAGACCCAGTACTTC

D: -
J: TRBJ2-2
V: TRBV2
size: -
CDR3: CASSEAGAVNTGELFF
DNA: TGTGCCAGCAGTGAAGCGGGTGCAGTGAACACCGGGGAGCTGTTTTTT

D: -
J: TRBJ1-6
V: TRBV25-1
size: -
CDR3: CASNRYGEAGNSPLHF
DNA: TGTGCCAGCAACAGATATGGGGAGGCGGGTAATTCACCCCTCCACTTT

D: TRBD1
J: TRBJ1-1
V: TRBV28
size: -
CDR3: CASSLGTGAEAFF
DNA: TGTGCCAGCAGTTTGGGAACAGGGGCTGAAGCTTTCTTT

D: -
J: TRBJ2-7
V: TRBV5-1
size: -
CDR3: CASSLGPGSSYEQYF
DNA: TGCGCCAGCAGCTTGGGGCCGGGGAGCTCCTACGAGCAGTACTTC

D: -
J: TRBJ2-3
V: TRBV2
size: -
CDR3: CASSVRYGGVTQYF
DNA: TGTGCCAGCAGTGTACGGTACGGAGGTGTTACGCAGTATTTT

D: -
J: TRBJ1-1
V: TRBV5-1
size: -
CDR3: CASSQGRGFGSPEAFF
DNA: TGCGCCAGCAGTCAGGGAAGAGGGTTTGGAAGTCCTGAAGCTTTCTTT

D: -
J: TRBJ2-5
V: TRBV19
size: once
CDR3: CASSISPPGGTQYF
DNA: TGTGCCAGTAGTATTAGTCCCCCCGGGGGGACCCAGTACTTC

D: TRBD2
J: TRBJ2-3
V: TRBV29-1
size: -
CDR3: CSGQRLAGNTDTQYF
DNA: TGCAGCGGCCAGAGACTAGCGGGAAACACAGATACGCAGTATTTT

D: -
J: TRBJ1-5
V: TRBV2
size: -
CDR3: CASSGQAVGQPQHF
DNA: TGTGCCAGCAGTGGACAGGCCGTCGGTCAGCCCCAGCATTTT

D: TRBD1
J: TRBJ2-7
V: TRBV5-6
size: -
CDR3: CASTLSGQAYTYEQYF
DNA: TGTGCCAGCACGCTCTCGGGACAGGCTTACACCTACGAGCAGTACTTC

D: TRBD1
J: TRBJ2-5
V: TRBV28
size: -
CDR3: CASSGPTGDQETQYF
DNA: TGTGCCAGCAGTGGCCCGACAGGGGACCAAGAGACCCAGTACTTC

D: -
J: TRBJ2-5
V: TRBV27
size: -
CDR3: CASSTRAQETQYF
DNA: TGTGCCAGCAGCACTAGGGCCCAAGAGACCCAGTACTTC

D: -
J: TRBJ2-4
V: TRBV5-1
size: -
CDR3: CASSLDMGGVQAKNIQYF
DNA: TGCGCCAGCAGCTTGGATATGGGCGGGGTCCAAGCCAAAAACATTCAGTACTTC

D: -
J: TRBJ2-3
V: TRBV27
size: -
CDR3: CASSTLLFISGTDTQYF
DNA: TGTGCCAGCAGTACCCTTCTGTTCATTTCAGGGACAGATACGCAGTATTTT

D: TRBD1
J: TRBJ1-2
V: TRBV19
size: -
CDR3: CATADRVDGYTF
DNA: TGTGCCACGGCGGACAGGGTCGATGGCTACACCTTC

D: -
J: TRBJ2-3
V: TRBV6-5
size: -
CDR3: CASRETDTQYF
DNA: TGTGCCAGCAGGGAAACAGATACGCAGTATTTT

D: TRBD2
J: TRBJ2-1
V: TRBV2
size: -
CDR3: CASSERLAVSYNEQFF
DNA: TGTGCCAGCAGTGAAAGGCTAGCGGTATCCTACAATGAGCAGTTCTTC

D: -
J: TRBJ1-1
V: TRBV19
size: -
CDR3: CASTLGGWPEAFF
DNA: TGTGCCAGTACGTTAGGGGGGTGGCCTGAAGCTTTCTTT

D: -
J: TRBJ2-7
V: TRBV5-1
size: -
CDR3: CASSLGLPYEQYF
DNA: TGCGCCAGCAGCTTGGGCCTACCCTACGAGCAGTACTTC

D: TRBD1
J: TRBJ2-1
V: TRBV7-6
size: -
CDR3: CASSSGTGKNEQFF
DNA: TGTGCCAGCAGCTCAGGGACAGGGAAAAATGAGCAGTTCTTC

D: TRBD2
J: TRBJ2-5
V: TRBV19
size: -
CDR3: CASRGGRGDQETQYF
DNA: TGTGCCAGTAGGGGCGGGAGAGGGGACCAAGAGACCCAGTACTTC

D: -
J: TRBJ1-1
V: TRBV28
size: -
CDR3: CASSLTRDLLTEAFF
DNA: TGTGCCAGCAGTTTGACAAGGGACCTTCTCACTGAAGCTTTCTTT

D: -
J: TRBJ1-3
V: TRBV9
size: -
CDR3: CASSVTDSRSGNTIYF
DNA: TGTGCCAGCAGCGTAACTGACAGCCGCTCTGGAAACACCATATATTTT

D: -
J: TRBJ2-3
V: TRBV2
size: -
CDR3: CASSSTDTQYF
DNA: TGTGCCAGCAGCAGCACAGATACGCAGTATTTT

D: TRBD1
J: TRBJ1-2
V: TRBV5-6
size: -
CDR3: CASSLASMGTAPNYGYTF
DNA: TGTGCCAGCAGCTTGGCCTCAATGGGGACAGCGCCTAACTATGGCTACACCTTC

D: TRBD1
J: TRBJ2-1
V: TRBV9
size: -
CDR3: CASRGQGAYNEQFF
DNA: TGTGCCAGCAGAGGGCAGGGGGCTTACAATGAGCAGTTCTTC

D: TRBD1
J: TRBJ1-5
V: TRBV19
size: -
CDR3: CASKPAGGKVQPQHF
DNA: TGTGCCAGTAAGCCGGCAGGGGGAAAGGTTCAGCCCCAGCATTTT

D: -
J: TRBJ1-2
V: TRBV27
size: -
CDR3: CASSLSARVRVGYGYTF
DNA: TGTGCCAGCAGTTTGTCGGCTAGGGTCAGGGTGGGGTATGGCTACACCTTC

D: -
J: TRBJ2-7
V: TRBV7-2
size: few
CDR3: CASSLDRHEQYF
DNA: TGTGCCAGCAGCTTAGACAGGCATGAGCAGTACTTC

D: -
J: TRBJ2-5
V: TRBV2
size: -
CDR3: CASRSNGGETQYF
DNA: TGTGCCAGCAGATCCAATGGGGGGGAGACCCAGTACTTC

D: -
J: TRBJ2-7
V: TRBV6-1
size: -
CDR3: CASSEHQGASSYEQYF
DNA: TGTGCCAGCAGTGAACATCAGGGTGCCAGCTCCTACGAGCAGTACTTC

D: TRBD2
J: TRBJ2-1
V: TRBV5-1
size: -
CDR3: CASSFGLAGGRNEQFF
DNA: TGCGCCAGCAGCTTTGGACTAGCGGGAGGTAGGAATGAGCAGTTCTTC

D: -
J: TRBJ1-5
V: TRBV21-1
size: few
CDR3: CASSKDRGNQPQHF
DNA: TGTGCCAGCAGCAAAGACAGGGGCAATCAGCCCCAGCATTTT

D: -
J: TRBJ2-5
V: TRBV10-3
size: -
CDR3: CAISEGETQYF
DNA: TGTGCCATCAGTGAAGGGGAGACCCAGTACTTC

D: -
J: TRBJ1-5
V: TRBV6-5
size: once
CDR3: CASSVDSNSNQPQHF
DNA: TGTGCCAGCAGTGTGGACAGCAATAGCAATCAGCCCCAGCATTTT